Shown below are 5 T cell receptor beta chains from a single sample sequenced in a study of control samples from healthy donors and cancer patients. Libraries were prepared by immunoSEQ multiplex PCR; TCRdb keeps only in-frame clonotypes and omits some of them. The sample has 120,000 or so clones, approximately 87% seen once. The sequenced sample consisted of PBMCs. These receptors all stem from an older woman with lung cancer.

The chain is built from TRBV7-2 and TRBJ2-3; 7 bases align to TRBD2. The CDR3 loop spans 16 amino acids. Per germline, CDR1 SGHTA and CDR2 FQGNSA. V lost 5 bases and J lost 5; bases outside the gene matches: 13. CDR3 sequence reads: CASSPQRGVTKDTQYF. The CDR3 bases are TGTGCCAGCAGCCCACAACGGGGGGTCACCAAAGATACGCAGTATTTT.

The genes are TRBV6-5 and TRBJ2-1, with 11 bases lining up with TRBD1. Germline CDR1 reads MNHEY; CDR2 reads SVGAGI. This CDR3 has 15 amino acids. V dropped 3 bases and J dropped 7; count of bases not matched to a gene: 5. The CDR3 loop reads CASSYLDRGLNEQFF. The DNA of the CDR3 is TGTGCCAGCAGTTATTTGGACAGGGGGCTGAATGAGCAGTTCTTC.

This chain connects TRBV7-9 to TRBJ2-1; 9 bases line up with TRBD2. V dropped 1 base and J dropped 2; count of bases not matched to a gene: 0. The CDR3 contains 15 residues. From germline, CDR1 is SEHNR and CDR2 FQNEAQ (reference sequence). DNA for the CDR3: TGTGCCAGCAGCTTAGGCGGGGGGGCCTACAATGAGCAGTTCTTC. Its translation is CASSLGGGAYNEQFF.

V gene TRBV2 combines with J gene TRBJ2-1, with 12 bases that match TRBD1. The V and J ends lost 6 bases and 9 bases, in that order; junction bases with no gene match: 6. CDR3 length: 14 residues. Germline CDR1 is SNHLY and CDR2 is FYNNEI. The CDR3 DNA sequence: TGTGCCAGCAGCGGGGACAGGGGGCTAAGTGAGCAGTTCTTC. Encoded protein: CASSGDRGLSEQFF.

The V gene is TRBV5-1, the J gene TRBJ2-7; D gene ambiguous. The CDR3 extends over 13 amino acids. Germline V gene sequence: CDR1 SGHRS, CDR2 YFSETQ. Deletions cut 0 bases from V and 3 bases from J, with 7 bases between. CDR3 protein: CASSLEYNYEQYF. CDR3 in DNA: TGCGCCAGCAGCTTGGAATATAACTACGAGCAGTACTTC.